Each of the 11 T cell receptor beta chains below was sequenced from the same sample in a study of prognosis after radiotherapy for stage I lung cancer. Researchers used two-round multiplex PCR to amplify TCR beta CDR3 starting from genomic DNA. The first round of PCR was done with primers that matched each TRBV and TRBJ gene. One entry per CDR3 protein results from TCRdb running MiXCR on the multiplex PCR reads. The table includes 9,500 to 14,000 distinct CDR3 sequences, around 40% detected once. The sequences come from PBMCs, collected before or after stereotactic body radiation therapy (not recorded which). The source is a donor over 45 with non-small cell lung cancer.

This clonotype was seen at least ten times. This chain uses TRBV6-2 or TRBV6-3 with TRBJ2-1; no reliable D call. The CDR3 runs to 13 residues. V was shortened by 6 bases and J by 0 bases, with 6 bases between the two germline ends. CDR1 is MNHEY, CDR2 SVGEGT, per germline. CDR3 nucleotide sequence: TGTGCCAGCAGCCCAGGCTCCTACAATGAGCAGTTCTTC. Amino acid sequence: CASSPGSYNEQFF.

This clonotype appeared many times. The chain recombines TRBV7-9 with TRBJ1-4; D is perhaps TRBD1 (6 bases). This CDR3 spans 15 amino acids. Deletions cut 2 bases from V and 8 bases from J, with 15 bases between. The germline V gene encodes CDR1 SEHNR and CDR2 FQNEAQ (reference sequence). CDR3 protein: CASSLFGTSMEKLFF. In nucleotides, the CDR3 is TGTGCCAGCAGCTTATTTGGGACATCAATGGAAAAACTGTTTTTT.

Only one count was recorded for this clonotype. This CDR3 is CASSLGGGSYGYTF. In DNA form, the CDR3 reads TGTGCCAGCAGCTTAGGCGGTGGGAGCTATGGCTACACCTTC. The J gene is TRBJ1-2, the V gene TRBV11-2; D ambiguous. The V and J ends lost 1 base and 4 bases respectively, with 10 bases between them. The CDR3 contains 14 residues. CDR1 is SGHAT, CDR2 FQNNGV, per germline.

This clonotype was detected ten times or more. This chain joins TRBV11-2 and TRBJ2-7, with TRBD2 matching over 7 bases. The germline V gene has CDR1 SGHAT and CDR2 FQNNGV. V shed 4 bases, J shed 3 bases, and the junction held 6 bases outside the gene matches. CDR3 length equals 14 residues. The CDR3: CASSWGGTFYEQYV. In DNA form, the CDR3 reads TGTGCCAGCAGCTGGGGAGGGACCTTCTACGAGCAGTACGTC.

This clonotype has a count of ten or more. The CDR3 here is CASSLGGQNSPLHF. The DNA of the CDR3 is TGTGCCAGCAGCTTAGGGGGACAGAATTCACCCCTCCACTTT. The J gene is TRBJ1-6, the V gene TRBV13, with 7 bases aligning to TRBD1. J lost 7 bases, V lost 0 bases, and 0 bases had no gene match. CDR3 length equals 14 residues. Germline CDR1 PRHDT, CDR2 FYEKMQ (reference sequence).

V gene TRBV6-1 combines with J gene TRBJ1-2; D not resolved. CDR1 is MNHNS, CDR2 SASEGT, per germline. The germline V and J ends were trimmed by 5 bases and 3 bases, with 13 bases remaining between them. This CDR3 is 14 amino acids long. This CDR3 reads CASSRQAWDYGYTF. As DNA, the CDR3 is TGTGCCAGCAGTCGACAAGCGTGGGACTATGGCTACACCTTC.

This chain uses TRBV12-3 or TRBV12-4 with TRBJ1-1; no clear D. This CDR3 is 11 amino acids long. The V gene lost 5 bases and the J gene lost 7 bases, with 8 bases spanning the gap. Here the CDR3 DNA reads TGTGCCAGCAGTACCAAAAGTGAAGCTTTCTTT. Its protein is CASSTKSEAFF.

This clonotype was recorded at least ten times. The V and J genes are TRBV28 and TRBJ2-7; weak D call: TRBD2 (6 bases). CDR1 and CDR2 from the germline V gene are MDHEN and SYDVKM. Trimming stripped 2 bases from V and 2 bases from J, with 28 bases between. The length of the CDR3 is 20 residues. The chain's CDR3 is CASSLSLLTAGTWIPYEQYF. The CDR3 DNA follows: TGTGCCAGCAGTTTAAGCCTCCTGACCGCCGGGACTTGGATCCCCTACGAGCAGTACTTC.

This clonotype appeared a few times. It may be a read error: a sequence one base away is much more abundant. The genes are TRBV20-1 and TRBJ2-7, with a weak D call TRBD2 (5 bases). CDR1 and CDR2 (germline): DFQATT, SNEGSKA (reference sequence). The CDR3 consists of 11 residues. This chain's CDR3 is CSASSGGEQHV. The CDR3 DNA reads as TGCAGTGCTAGTTCGGGTGGGGAGCAGCACGTC.

This clonotype was recorded many times. The gene calls are TRBV5-1 and TRBJ1-2; D gene unclear. Germline loops: CDR1 SGHRS, CDR2 YFSETQ. V lost 0 bases and J lost 0, with 9 bases in between. There are 15 residues in the CDR3. The DNA for the CDR3 is TGCGCCAGCAGCTTGGTTGCACGAACTAACTATGGCTACACCTTC. Translating gives CASSLVARTNYGYTF.

This clonotype has at least ten counts. The genes are TRBV11-3 and TRBJ2-5; TRBD1 might be the D (6 bases). The V gene's germline CDR1 is SGHNT and CDR2 YENEEA. The CDR3 has 14 amino acids. The V end was cut by 2 bases, the J end by 0 bases, with 7 bases between. For the CDR3, the DNA is TGTGCCAGCAGCTTATGGGACAACCAAGAGACCCAGTACTTC. This gives the protein CASSLWDNQETQYF.